The rows below give T cell receptor beta chains drawn from one sample of a study of T cells in Graves' hyperthyroidism and ophthalmopathy. TCRdb independently ran MiXCR on the multiplex PCR reads; one entry per CDR3 protein. The table lists approximately 740,000 distinct CDR3 sequences, 14% of them singletons. Material for sequencing was blood. The receptors come from a young woman with Graves' hyperthyroidism. Each CDR3 is given with its conserved first and last residue. A D gene is named only where the DNA matches it firmly. Rows may omit the clone size; those that give it use once, few, many or a size class.

V gene	clone size	D gene	J gene	CDR3 DNA	CDR3 protein
TRBV4-1	few	TRBD2	TRBJ2-5	TGCGCCAGCAGCCAAGATGGGACGGGAGGGAAAGAGACCCAGTACTTC	CASSQDGTGGKETQYF
TRBV6-1	many	NA	TRBJ2-7	TGTGCCAGCTTCAGGGGTTGGGGACCTACCTTCCACGAGCAGTACTTC	CASFRGWGPTFHEQYF
TRBV7-2	many	NA	TRBJ2-5	TGTGCCAGCAGCTTAGTTTGGACTTCACAAGAGACCCAGTACTTC	CASSLVWTSQETQYF
TRBV6-2/TRBV6-3	many	NA	TRBJ2-1	TGTGCCAGCGCAGGGTGGGAGCGCTCCTACAATGAGCAGTTCTTC	CASAGWERSYNEQFF
TRBV28	few	NA	TRBJ2-4	TGTGCCAGCAGTTTAGGTGGGTTCATTCAGTACTTC	CASSLGGFIQYF
TRBV20-1	NA	TRBD2	TRBJ2-7	TGCAGTGCTACCCCGGCGTCTAGCGGGAGTTACGAGCAGTACTTC	CSATPASSGSYEQYF
TRBV20-1	NA	TRBD1	TRBJ1-1	TGCAGTGCTAGAGCGTATGGGACAGGGTATGATAGAACTGAAGCTTTCTTT	CSARAYGTGYDRTEAFF
TRBV20-1	many	TRBD2	TRBJ2-7	TGCAGTGCTCCTCATGTTAGCGGGAGCTACGAGCAGTACTTC	CSAPHVSGSYEQYF
TRBV19	once	NA	TRBJ2-1	TGTGCCAGTAATGGGGCAGACTACAATGAGCAGTTCTTC	CASNGADYNEQFF
TRBV3-1	NA	TRBD2	TRBJ2-1	TGTGCCAGCAGCCTCGGGACTAGCGGGAGGGCTTACAATGAGCAGTTCTTC	CASSLGTSGRAYNEQFF
TRBV15	many	NA	TRBJ2-5	TGTGCCACCAGCGGTACCAACAGGGTAGAGGAAGAGACCCAGTACTTC	CATSGTNRVEEETQYF